These 27 T cell receptor beta chains share one sample of origin, sequenced in a study of T cell responses to AZD1222 COVID-19 vaccine. Profiling relied on immunoSEQ multiplex PCR, and the TCRdb table lists in-frame clones only, not all of them. Among 100,000 or so clones listed, around 87% were seen once. The starting material was peripheral blood, obtained on day 0 of AZD1222 vaccination. These TCRs come from an adult in good health.

This chain links TRBV5-6 with TRBJ1-3, with unresolved D. CDR1 is SGHDT and CDR2 is YYEEEE in the germline V gene. Trimming removed 4 bases from V and 1 base from J, with 12 bases in between. The CDR3 has 15 residues. The CDR3 coding sequence is TGTGCCAGCAGCCTGTCTGCGAGGTCTGGAAACACCATATATTTT. It translates to CASSLSARSGNTIYF. Complete variable domain (other parts from reference TRBV5-6 and TRBJ1-3): DAGVTQSPTHLIKTRGQQVTLRCSPKSGHDTVSWYQQALGQGPQFIFQYYEEEERQRGNFPDRFSGHQFPNYSSELNVNALLLGDSALYLCASSLSARSGNTIYFGEGSWLTVV.

The chain couples TRBV5-4 to TRBJ1-1; 7 bases are shared with TRBD1. From germline, CDR1 is SGHNT and CDR2 YYREEE (reference sequence). The CDR3 consists of 16 residues. Trimming cost V 4 bases and J 5 bases; bases outside gene matches: 14. CDR3 sequence (DNA): TGTGCCAGCAGCGCCTCAAACAGGGGAGTCGGTACTGAAGCTTTCTTT. As protein: CASSASNRGVGTEAFF.

The V gene is TRBV5-1, the J gene TRBJ2-2; D may be TRBD1 (5 bases). Germline V lookup: CDR1 SGHRS, CDR2 YFSETQ. The CDR3 runs 14 residues. Trimming removed 9 bases at V and 5 bases at J, with 17 bases between. CDR3 protein: CATARGSETGELFF. CDR3 sequence (DNA): TGCGCCACCGCTAGGGGCAGCGAGACCGGGGAGCTGTTTTTT.

The CDR3 nucleotides are TGTGCCAGCAGCCCATATGGCCCTGGGGGCACCGGGGAGCTGTTTTTT. Amino acid sequence: CASSPYGPGGTGELFF. The rearrangement joins TRBV7-2 to TRBJ2-2; D is tentatively TRBD1 or TRBD2 (5 bases each). The CDR3 runs 16 residues. Per germline, CDR1 SGHTA and CDR2 FQGNSA. Trimming removed 5 bases from V and 4 bases from J, with 17 bases in between.

This chain uses TRBV28 with TRBJ2-1; a weak D match, TRBD1 (6 bases). The V end lost 5 bases, the J end lost 8 bases, and 10 bases lay between the germline ends. CDR1 and CDR2 (germline): MDHEN, SYDVKM. The CDR3 extends over 12 amino acids. CDR3 DNA: TGTGCCAGCAGTCCTAACAGGGATGAGCAGTTCTTC. It specifies CASSPNRDEQFF.

This clone is a singleton in its sample. The chain uses TRBV3-1 (or the pseudogene TRBV3-2) and TRBJ2-3; D is unclear. The CDR3 extends over 13 amino acids. Germline CDR1 is LGHDT and CDR2 is YNNKEL (reference sequence). The ends were cut back, 1 base at V and 4 bases at J, with 6 bases in the middle. The CDR3 loop is CASSQGLADTQYF. The CDR3, as DNA: TGTGCCAGCAGCCAAGGGTTGGCAGATACGCAGTATTTT.

The rearrangement uses TRBV18 and TRBJ1-4, with D unresolved. The CDR3 covers 13 residues. Germline CDR1 and CDR2: KGHSH and LQKENI. Trimming pared 2 bases from V and 5 bases from J, leaving 6 bases between. DNA for the CDR3: TGTGCCAGCTCACCAGGGCTCAATGAAAAACTGTTTTTT. Translating it yields CASSPGLNEKLFF.

The DNA for the CDR3 is TGTGCCAGCAGCTCCGGGACTAGCGATCAAGAGACCCAGTACTTC. Translation gives CASSSGTSDQETQYF. The chain uses TRBV11-1 and TRBJ2-5; 10 bases align to TRBD2. V was pared by 4 bases and J by 2 bases, with 4 bases of the junction left unmatched. The CDR3 runs to 15 residues. The germline V gene has CDR1 SGHAT and CDR2 FQDESV (reference sequence).

The rearrangement links TRBV7-9 to TRBJ2-7; tentatively, D is TRBD2 (6 bases). Trimming shortened V by 4 bases and J by 2 bases, and 12 bases separated the two germline ends. Per the germline V gene, CDR1 is SEHNR and CDR2 is FQNEAQ (reference sequence). The CDR3 runs to 14 residues. CDR3 in amino acids: CASSSSGRPYEQYF. The DNA for the CDR3 is TGTGCCAGCAGCTCAAGCGGGCGTCCCTACGAGCAGTACTTC.

This rearrangement joins TRBV19 to TRBJ2-7; D is undetermined. Trimming took 5 bases from V and 6 from J, leaving 17 bases between them. Germline V lookup: CDR1 LNHDA, CDR2 SQIVND (reference sequence). The CDR3 is made up of 14 amino acids. The CDR3 protein is CASSPGPTIGEQYF. Written as DNA, the CDR3 is TGTGCCAGTAGTCCCGGGCCGACAATAGGCGAGCAGTACTTC. Looking up the rest from reference TRBV19 and TRBJ2-7 gives the full variable domain: DGGITQSPKYLFRKEGQNVTLSCEQNLNHDAMYWYRQDPGQGLRLIYYSQIVNDFQKGDIAEGYSVSREKKESFPLTVTSAQKNPTAFYLCASSPGPTIGEQYFGPGTRLTVT.

V usage is TRBV9 and J usage is TRBJ2-3; perhaps TRBD2 as D (5 bases). Germline CDR1 SGDLS, CDR2 YYNGEE. The CDR3 extends over 17 amino acids. The ends were cut back, 3 bases at V and 0 bases at J, with 17 bases in the middle. The CDR3 DNA is TGTGCCAGCAGCGGGGGATTGGGAGCGGCTAGCACAGATACGCAGTATTTT. Translating gives CASSGGLGAASTDTQYF.

The chain joins TRBV28 to TRBJ2-1; a possible D gene is TRBD2 (5 bases). This CDR3 comprises 13 residues. Looked up from germline, CDR1 is MDHEN and CDR2 is SYDVKM. Trimming shortened V by 5 bases and J by 5 bases, and 10 bases separated the two germline ends. CDR3 loop: CASSLREDNEQFF. DNA of the CDR3: TGTGCCAGCAGTCTACGGGAAGACAATGAGCAGTTCTTC.

The genes are TRBV29-1 and TRBJ2-7, with a possible D match to TRBD1 (5 bases). Germline V gene sequence: CDR1 SQVTM, CDR2 ANQGSEA. V lost 5 bases and J lost 6, with 11 bases in between. The CDR3 consists of 11 residues. The DNA for the CDR3 is TGCAGCGTTTGGGTGGGGCGCGAGCAGTACTTC. Protein product: CSVWVGREQYF.

The CDR3, as DNA: TGTGCCAGCAGCGTAGTGGGGCCAGGAGAAACTGAAGCTTTCTTT. As protein: CASSVVGPGETEAFF. The chain recombines TRBV9 with TRBJ1-1; weak D call: TRBD1 (5 bases). V was trimmed by 0 bases and J by 5 bases, leaving 14 bases between them. Germline V gene sequence: CDR1 SGDLS, CDR2 YYNGEE. CDR3 length: 15 residues. Complete variable domain (other parts from reference TRBV9 and TRBJ1-1): DSGVTQTPKHLITATGQRVTLRCSPRSGDLSVYWYQQSLDQGLQFLIQYYNGEERAKGNILERFSAQQFPDLHSELNLSSLELGDSALYFCASSVVGPGETEAFFGQGTRLTVV.

The rearrangement uses TRBV19 and TRBJ1-5; D is possibly TRBD1 (6 bases). V lost 5 bases and J lost 5, with 16 bases in between. The CDR3 runs 15 residues. Germline CDR1 and CDR2: LNHDA and SQIVND (reference sequence). This CDR3 reads CASSPGQWGDQPQHF. Written as DNA, the CDR3 is TGTGCCAGTAGTCCCGGACAGTGGGGCGATCAGCCCCAGCATTTT.

The chain links TRBV10-3 to TRBJ1-5, with a possible D match to TRBD1 (5 bases). With 4 bases removed from V and 2 bases from J, the gap between germline ends came to 6 bases. The CDR3 has 13 amino acids. The V gene's germline CDR1 is ENHRY and CDR2 SYGVKD. Here the CDR3 reads CAISGDRNQPQHF. The CDR3 DNA sequence: TGTGCCATCAGTGGGGACCGCAATCAGCCCCAGCATTTT.

The chain uses TRBV7-2 and TRBJ2-5; 9 positions match TRBD1. J lost 2 bases, V lost 3 bases, and 7 bases had no gene match. This CDR3 spans 16 amino acids. The germline V gene encodes CDR1 SGHTA and CDR2 FQGNSA. Written as DNA, the CDR3 is TGTGCCAGCAGCTTGAGAGGACAGGGGCGTCAAGAGACCCAGTACTTC. This gives the protein CASSLRGQGRQETQYF.

This chain connects TRBV28 to TRBJ1-1, with a possible D match to TRBD1 (5 bases). Germline CDR1 is MDHEN and CDR2 is SYDVKM. The CDR3 sequence is 16 residues long. V gave up 2 bases and J gave up 0 bases, with 13 bases separating them. CDR3 bases: TGTGCCAGCAGTTTAGGCCCTTGGGGCATGAACACTGAAGCTTTCTTT. It specifies CASSLGPWGMNTEAFF.

V and J are TRBV11-2 and TRBJ2-1, with 12 positions matching TRBD2. Germline CDR1 is SGHAT and CDR2 is FQNNGV. Unmatched junction bases numbered 11, after V lost 0 bases and J lost 2 bases. CDR3 length equals 20 residues. In nucleotides, the CDR3 is TGTGCCAGCAGCTTAGAAACTAGCGGGGGGTACCTCTCCCCCTACAATGAGCAGTTCTTC. It codes for CASSLETSGGYLSPYNEQFF.

The chain combines TRBV5-1 with TRBJ2-3; 14 bases are shared with TRBD2. This CDR3 comprises 15 residues. CDR1 and CDR2 (germline): SGHRS, YFSETQ. The J segment lost 6 bases and the V segment lost 4 bases, leaving 4 bases of the junction unmatched. DNA of the CDR3: TGCGCCAGCAGCCCCGGGACTAGCGGGAGTGATACGCAGTATTTT. It is translated as CASSPGTSGSDTQYF.

This chain joins TRBV25-1 and TRBJ1-3, with 7 bases identical to TRBD1. The CDR3 length is 16 residues. V was clipped by 3 bases and J by 0 bases; unmatched bases: 5. In germline, CDR1 is MGHDK, CDR2 SYGVNS. The CDR3 DNA reads as TGTGCCAGCAGTGACAGGACAGGCACCTCTGGAAACACCATATATTTT. It translates to CASSDRTGTSGNTIYF. The variable domain in full, with the rest retrieved from reference TRBV25-1 and TRBJ1-3, is EADIYQTPRYLVIGTGKKITLECSQTMGHDKMYWYQQDPGMELHLIHYSYGVNSTEKGDLSSESTVSRIRTEHFPLTLESARPSHTSQYLCASSDRTGTSGNTIYFGEGSWLTVV.

The rearrangement links TRBV27 to TRBJ2-3, with D tentatively TRBD1 or TRBD2 (6 bases each). Trimming cost V 7 bases and J 2 bases, with 13 bases left between them. The CDR3 contains 14 residues. Germline CDR1 MNHEY, CDR2 SMNVEV (reference sequence). DNA of the CDR3: TGTGCCAGCATGAGGGGGGACCCCACAGATACGCAGTATTTT. Its translation is CASMRGDPTDTQYF.

The rearrangement links TRBV29-1 to TRBJ1-5, with TRBD1 as a possible D gene (6 bases). The V end was cut by 5 bases, the J end by 7 bases, with 30 bases between. The CDR3 runs 18 residues. Germline CDR1 and CDR2: SQVTM and ANQGSEA. The CDR3 spells CSVRQGGQGPSRTQPQHF. In DNA form, the CDR3 reads TGCAGCGTTCGCCAAGGTGGCCAGGGGCCCTCCCGCACGCAGCCCCAGCATTTT.

The chain employs TRBV5-1 and TRBJ1-2; 9 bases map to TRBD1. Trimming at V came to 4 bases and at J to 7 bases, leaving 8 bases not matched to a gene. The CDR3 sequence is 14 residues long. Germline assignment: CDR1 SGHRS and CDR2 YFSETQ. CDR3 region: CASSTRQGDGGYTF. DNA of the CDR3: TGCGCCAGCAGCACGCGACAGGGGGACGGTGGCTACACCTTC.

The chain uses TRBV6-5 and TRBJ2-7; 10 bases line up with TRBD2. The J segment lost 5 bases and the V segment lost 4 bases, leaving 8 bases of the junction unmatched. The germline V gene has CDR1 MNHEY and CDR2 SVGAGI. The CDR3 covers 15 residues. The CDR3 loop is CASSSIAGGRDEQYF. For the CDR3, the DNA is TGTGCCAGCAGTTCCATAGCGGGAGGCCGAGACGAGCAGTACTTC.

The chain recombines TRBV5-6 with TRBJ2-2, with 14 nucleotides matching TRBD2. CDR1 and CDR2 (germline): SGHDT, YYEEEE. V gave up 5 bases and J gave up 7 bases; unmatched junction bases: 7. The CDR3 has 16 residues. DNA for the CDR3: TGTGCCAGCAGGGAGGGACTAGCGGGAGCTCACGGGGAGCTGTTTTTT. Protein product: CASREGLAGAHGELFF.

The chain recombines TRBV9 with TRBJ1-6; D call uncertain. Trimming removed 4 bases from V and 5 bases from J, with 16 bases in between. This CDR3 has 16 residues. Germline V gene data show CDR1 as SGDLS and CDR2 as YYNGEE. CDR3 DNA sequence: TGTGCCAGCAGCCCTAGACGCCAGGAGAATAATTCACCCCTCCACTTT. Protein product: CASSPRRQENNSPLHF.